The entry below describes one T cell receptor beta chain. This clonotype came up many times. Its antigen is still unknown. No base-level quality is on record; no much larger clone is a single base apart. Taken from cysteine to phenylalanine, the CDR3 has 15 residues. Just CDR3 DNA is preserved here, 45 bases in frame from base 1. Looking up the germline V gene (reference sequence) yields CDR1 MNHEY and CDR2 SMNVEV. V is pruned by 5 bases and J by 4 bases, leaving 8 bases of the junction without a gene match. TCR beta CDR3 regions were amplified from RNA transcripts. The TCR CDR3 was subjected to a first round of RT-PCR using the HTBI primer set and the Qiagen OneStep RT-PCR kit. Libraries were constructed in a second round of multiplex PCR, after which size selection and purification were carried out. Paired-end sequencing of the libraries was performed with 100 bp reads on an Illumina HiSeq2000. The paper's data handling went like this. SOAPnuke was used to process the raw data, removing reads that contained adapters or uncalled bases, had a mean Phred below 15, or lacked an exact match to the constant primer or identifier. High-quality paired reads were merged using COPE v1.2.5, and each unique nucleotide sequence was defined as a clonotype. MiTCR v1.1 was used to align clonotypes to the IMGT TRBV, TRBD and TRBJ reference segments. Only V-J combinations with frequency above 0.0001, covering 99% to 99.2% of repertoires, were analysed. A TCS score was defined as the ratio of F50 (clonal expansion) to E x V (chaos), with BLOSUM62-based TCRdist applied between CDR3 peptides within each V-J. Welch's t-statistics and random forest reduced some 510 V-J features to 13, which were used in a naive Bayes classifier (R e1071). Using fastp trimming at Q25 and MiXCR clonotype assembly, TCRdb reanalyzed the public sequencing data and kept in-frame beta chains. Identical CDR3 protein sequences are pooled into one entry, listed with their most common genes and DNA. The V and J calls and clone size come from TCRdb's table, not from the authors' own analysis. The sample profile shows fewer than 850,000 distinct CDR3 sequences; 17% of them were found once. Jointly, the top ten make up 15% to 17% of the sample.

A patient counted as having stable Graves' hyperthyroidism if no progression to ophthalmopathy occurred over 18 months of follow-up. Hyperthyroidism patients were newly diagnosed, with disease duration under 2 months, and aged 18 to 65 years. Exclusion was applied to patients with uncontrolled infections, other autoimmune diseases, pregnancy or lactation. Diagnoses relied on clinical symptoms, serum thyroxine and TRAb, thyroid ultrasound and orbital computed tomography. PBMCs were isolated from more than 8 ml of fresh peripheral blood by Ficoll-Paque density gradient centrifugation. Total RNA was extracted with Trizol reagent, and quality was checked on an Agilent 2100 Bioanalyzer. The sample belongs to a study of T cells in Graves' hyperthyroidism and ophthalmopathy (dated by TCRdb to between 2018 and 2021). General notes on the study: Peripheral blood samples were taken at the time of initial diagnosis, prior to any treatment. To identify TCR V-J signatures that set the groups apart, the researchers used a discovery cohort of 100 or so patients, made up of roughly 40 with Graves' ophthalmopathy and 55 to 65 with stable Graves' hyperthyroidism. Whether ophthalmopathy could be predicted prospectively was tested in an independent validation cohort made up of about 20 hyperthyroidism patients plus 17 patients who later progressed to ophthalmopathy. For training and testing, the 100 or so patients in the discovery cohort were randomly divided in a 7:3 ratio. In six Graves' hyperthyroidism patients, the study also compared T-cell repertoires from thyroid tissue with T-cell repertoires from blood. Once sampling was done, hyperthyroidism patients were given methimazole at a starting dose of 30 mg daily, whereas ophthalmopathy patients were given high-dose intravenous methylprednisolone. The paper reports TCR Vbeta CDR3 sequencing of 130 to 150 peripheral blood samples: approximately 43 ophthalmopathy, about 75 hyperthyroidism and some 17 progressor patients.

What the work shows at the level of the full study, not this receptor alone: In validation, the model predicted progression to ophthalmopathy with approximately 70% sensitivity and approximately 78% specificity, a median of about 6 months before onset. Blood samples also contained most of the expanded thyroid clonotypes (frequency above 0.001), which suggests that blood repertoires may reflect thyroid immune responses. In cross-validation, a model built on a 13 V-J signature told ophthalmopathy apart from stable hyperthyroidism with 85% to 90% sensitivity and roughly 81% specificity, and in testing the same model reached 80%/75%. Sample size was not statistically predetermined, and investigators were not blinded to group allocation.

The origin of this receptor is a man in his forties or fifties with Graves' hyperthyroidism. The specimen was blood. The chain is assembled from TRBV27 and TRBJ2-7, with 10 bases in between that match TRBD2. In nucleotide form, the sequence is TGTGCCAGCAGTACCGCTAGCGGGAGATGGTACGAGCAGTACTTC. This is translated as CASSTASGRWYEQYF.